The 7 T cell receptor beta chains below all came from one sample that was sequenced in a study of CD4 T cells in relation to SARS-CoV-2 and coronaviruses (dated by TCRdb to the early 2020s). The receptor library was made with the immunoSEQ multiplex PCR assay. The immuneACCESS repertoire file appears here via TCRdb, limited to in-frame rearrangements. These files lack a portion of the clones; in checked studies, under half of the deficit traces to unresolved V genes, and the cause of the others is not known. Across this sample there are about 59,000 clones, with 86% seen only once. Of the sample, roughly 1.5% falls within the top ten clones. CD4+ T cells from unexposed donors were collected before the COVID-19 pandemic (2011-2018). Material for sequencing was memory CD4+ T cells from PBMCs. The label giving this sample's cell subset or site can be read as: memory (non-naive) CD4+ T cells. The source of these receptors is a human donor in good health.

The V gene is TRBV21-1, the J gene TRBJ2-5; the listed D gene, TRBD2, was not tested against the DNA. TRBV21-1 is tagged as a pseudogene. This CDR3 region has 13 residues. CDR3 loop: CASSKIYQETQYF. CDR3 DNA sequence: TGTGCCAGCAGCAAAATATATCAAGAGACCCAGTACTTC.

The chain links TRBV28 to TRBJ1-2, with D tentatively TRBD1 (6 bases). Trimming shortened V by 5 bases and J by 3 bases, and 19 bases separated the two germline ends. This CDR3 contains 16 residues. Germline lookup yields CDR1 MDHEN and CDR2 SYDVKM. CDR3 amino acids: CASSHATIQGYYGYTF. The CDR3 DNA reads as TGTGCCAGCAGTCATGCTACGATACAGGGTTACTATGGCTACACCTTC.

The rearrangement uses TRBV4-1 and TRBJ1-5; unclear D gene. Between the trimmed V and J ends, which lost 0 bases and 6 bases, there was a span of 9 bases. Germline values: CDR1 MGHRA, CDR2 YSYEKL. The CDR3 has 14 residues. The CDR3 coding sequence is TGCGCCAGCAGCCAAGAAACCAGTACTCAGCCCCAGCATTTT. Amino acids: CASSQETSTQPQHF.

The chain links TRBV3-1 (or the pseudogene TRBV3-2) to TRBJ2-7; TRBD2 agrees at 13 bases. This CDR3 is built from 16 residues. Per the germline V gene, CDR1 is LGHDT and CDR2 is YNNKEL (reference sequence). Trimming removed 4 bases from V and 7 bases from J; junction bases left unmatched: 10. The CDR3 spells CASSPKLAGGPWEQYF. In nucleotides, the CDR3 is TGTGCCAGCAGCCCAAAACTAGCGGGAGGGCCCTGGGAGCAGTACTTC.

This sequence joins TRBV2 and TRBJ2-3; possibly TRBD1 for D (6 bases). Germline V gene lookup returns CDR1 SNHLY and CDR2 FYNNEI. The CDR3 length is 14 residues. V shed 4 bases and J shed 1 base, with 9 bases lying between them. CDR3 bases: TGTGCCAGCAGTGGGCCAGGGGGCACAGATACGCAGTATTTT. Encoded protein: CASSGPGGTDTQYF.

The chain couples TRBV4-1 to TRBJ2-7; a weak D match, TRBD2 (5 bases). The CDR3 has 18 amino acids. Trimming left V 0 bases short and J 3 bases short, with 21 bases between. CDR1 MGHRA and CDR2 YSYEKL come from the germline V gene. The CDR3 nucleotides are TGCGCCAGCAGCCAAGATTCAGGCTGGGCGGGCCAGATCTACGAGCAGTACTTC. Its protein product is CASSQDSGWAGQIYEQYF.

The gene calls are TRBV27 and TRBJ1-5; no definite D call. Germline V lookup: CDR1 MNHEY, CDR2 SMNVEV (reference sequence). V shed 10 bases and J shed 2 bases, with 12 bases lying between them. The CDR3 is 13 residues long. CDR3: CATRLAGNQPQHF. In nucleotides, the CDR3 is TGTGCCACTCGGCTAGCGGGCAATCAGCCCCAGCATTTT.